This entry concerns a single TCR beta chain. The PCR contained 60 Vbeta and 13 Jbeta primers. As handled by the study authors: Later work found 74 million or so unique TCR beta chains, with some 11 million shared. Profiled with immunoSEQ multiplex PCR; TCRdb holds only in-frame clones, not every one. The DNA was the basis for D and trimming; V, J and clone size are from that table. The sample records 95,000 to 150,000 clones, 75% to 90% being singletons. The sample originates from a study of cytomegalovirus exposure and HLA in healthy donors. The CDR3 has 15 amino acids. Germline V gene sequence: CDR1 SGHTS, CDR2 YDEGEE. Trimming took off 4 bases at V and 1 base at J, with 14 bases between the two ends.

The chain links TRBV5-8 to TRBJ1-1; D possibly corresponds to TRBD1 (6 bases). The TCR comes from a man aged 18 to 29 in good health and CMV-seropositive. Sequenced sample: PBMCs. CDR3 coding DNA: TGTGCCAGCAGCATCCCAGGGGTCTCGAACACTGAAGCTTTCTTT. This encodes CASSIPGVSNTEAFF.